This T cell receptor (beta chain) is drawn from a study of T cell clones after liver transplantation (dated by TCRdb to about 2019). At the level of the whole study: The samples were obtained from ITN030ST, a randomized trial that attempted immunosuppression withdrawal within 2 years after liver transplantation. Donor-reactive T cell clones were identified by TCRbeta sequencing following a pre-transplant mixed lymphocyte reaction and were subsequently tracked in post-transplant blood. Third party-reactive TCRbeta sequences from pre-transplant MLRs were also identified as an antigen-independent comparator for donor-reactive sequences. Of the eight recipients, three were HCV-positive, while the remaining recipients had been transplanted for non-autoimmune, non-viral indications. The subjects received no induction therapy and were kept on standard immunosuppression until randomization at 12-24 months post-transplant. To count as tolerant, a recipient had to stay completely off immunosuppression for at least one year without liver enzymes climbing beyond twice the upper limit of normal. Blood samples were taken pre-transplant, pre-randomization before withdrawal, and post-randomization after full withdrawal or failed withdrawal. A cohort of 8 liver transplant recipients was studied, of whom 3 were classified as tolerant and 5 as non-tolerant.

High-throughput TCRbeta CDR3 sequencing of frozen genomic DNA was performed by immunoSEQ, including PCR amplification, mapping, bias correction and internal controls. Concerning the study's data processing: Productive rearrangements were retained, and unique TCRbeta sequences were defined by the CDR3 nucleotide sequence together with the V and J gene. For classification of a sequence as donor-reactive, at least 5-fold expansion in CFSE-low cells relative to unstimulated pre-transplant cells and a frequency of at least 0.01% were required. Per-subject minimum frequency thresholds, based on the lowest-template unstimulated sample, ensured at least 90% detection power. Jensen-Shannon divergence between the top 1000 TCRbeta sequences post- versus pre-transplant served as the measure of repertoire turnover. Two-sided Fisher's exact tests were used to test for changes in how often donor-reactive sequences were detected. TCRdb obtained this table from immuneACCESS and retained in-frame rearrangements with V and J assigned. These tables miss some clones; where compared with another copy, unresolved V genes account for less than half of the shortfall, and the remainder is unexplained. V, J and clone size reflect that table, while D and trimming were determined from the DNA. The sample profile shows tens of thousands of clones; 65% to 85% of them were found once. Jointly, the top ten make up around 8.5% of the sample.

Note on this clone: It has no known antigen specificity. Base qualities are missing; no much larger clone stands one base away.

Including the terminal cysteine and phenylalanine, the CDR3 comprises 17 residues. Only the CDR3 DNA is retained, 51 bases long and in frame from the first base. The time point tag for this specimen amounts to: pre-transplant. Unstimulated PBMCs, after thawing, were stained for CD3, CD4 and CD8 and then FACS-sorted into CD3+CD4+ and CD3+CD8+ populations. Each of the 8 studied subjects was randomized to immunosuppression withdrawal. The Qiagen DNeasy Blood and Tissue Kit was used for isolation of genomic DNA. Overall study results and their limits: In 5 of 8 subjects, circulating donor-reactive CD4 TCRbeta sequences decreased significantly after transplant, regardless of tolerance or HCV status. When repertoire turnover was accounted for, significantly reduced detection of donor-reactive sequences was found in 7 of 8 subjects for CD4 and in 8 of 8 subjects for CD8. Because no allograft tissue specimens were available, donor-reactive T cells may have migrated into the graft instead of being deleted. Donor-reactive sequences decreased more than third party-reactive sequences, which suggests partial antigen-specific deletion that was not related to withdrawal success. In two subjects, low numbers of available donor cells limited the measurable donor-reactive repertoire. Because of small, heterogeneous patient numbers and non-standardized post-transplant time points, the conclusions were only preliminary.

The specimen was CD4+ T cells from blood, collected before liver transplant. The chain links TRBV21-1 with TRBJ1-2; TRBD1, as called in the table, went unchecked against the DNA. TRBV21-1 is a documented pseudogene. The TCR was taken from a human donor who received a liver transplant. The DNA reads TGTGCCAGCAGCAAAGCGCCTTCATGGAGGGGGCATGATGGCTACACCTTC. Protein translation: CASSKAPSWRGHDGYTF.